The rows below give T cell receptor beta chains drawn from one sample of a study of T cell changes during pregnancy in multiple sclerosis. Data came from immunoSEQ multiplex PCR; TCRdb stores just in-frame clones and leaves some out. In the table there are roughly 100,000 clones, 91% of which are singletons. Sequences were derived from peripheral blood, sampled after pregnancy. The receptors were gathered from a female donor in good health, enrolled as a control in a pregnancy study. Both conserved end residues are part of each CDR3. The D gene is left open where the match is weak. Part of the rows lack a size; the others show once, few, many or a class for expanded clones.

medium-sized TRBD1 TRBJ1-1 TRBV5-5 CASRGGTGYPTMNTEAFF TGTGCCAGCAGGGGGGGGACAGGGTACCCGACCATGAACACTGAAGCTTTCTTT
. . TRBJ2-3 TRBV27 CASSPTLGTSTDTQYF TGTGCCAGCAGTCCGACCTTGGGCACTAGCACAGATACGCAGTATTTT
. . TRBJ1-6 TRBV5-5 CASNGETRSPLHF TGTGCCAGCAATGGGGAGACTAGATCACCCCTCCACTTT
. . TRBJ2-2 TRBV9 CASSEGVGANTGELFF TGTGCCAGCAGCGAGGGGGTAGGGGCTAACACCGGGGAGCTGTTTTTT
once . TRBJ1-1 TRBV27 CASSFGLNTEAFF TGTGCCAGCAGTTTCGGTTTGAACACTGAAGCTTTCTTT
. TRBD1 TRBJ2-1 TRBV5-1 CASSKGQGTNNEQFF TGCGCCAGCAGCAAGGGACAGGGAACTAATAATGAGCAGTTCTTC
. TRBD1 TRBJ2-1 TRBV7-9 CASSLAGQYEQFF TGTGCCAGCAGCTTAGCGGGACAGTACGAGCAGTTCTTC
. TRBD1 TRBJ2-3 TRBV7-9 CASSLPGQTRMSTDTQYF TGTGCCAGCAGCCTACCGGGACAGACGAGAATGAGCACAGATACGCAGTATTTT
. TRBD2 TRBJ2-7 TRBV7-9 CASSPSGLAGYEQYF TGTGCCAGCAGCCCCTCAGGACTAGCTGGCTACGAGCAGTACTTC
. . TRBJ1-4 TRBV2 CASSRQARNEKLFF TGTGCCAGCAGTAGACAGGCTCGTAATGAAAAACTGTTTTTT
. . TRBJ2-3 TRBV2 CASSQEGGRTDTQYF TGTGCCAGCAGCCAAGAAGGGGGTAGAACAGATACGCAGTATTTT
. . TRBJ2-3 TRBV10-3 CAISGIRLADTQYF TGTGCCATCAGTGGTATCCGGTTGGCAGATACGCAGTATTTT
. . TRBJ2-7 TRBV7-9 CASSFAAPNEQYF TGTGCCAGCAGCTTCGCGGCCCCCAACGAGCAGTACTTC
. . TRBJ2-5 TRBV10-3 CAISEIGGAETQYF TGTGCCATCAGTGAAATAGGCGGGGCGGAGACCCAGTACTTC
. TRBD1 TRBJ1-1 TRBV28 CASSPADRANTEAFF TGTGCCAGCAGTCCAGCGGACAGGGCGAACACTGAAGCTTTCTTT
. TRBD1 TRBJ1-2 TRBV6-1 CAIEDRETFGYTF TGTGCCATCGAGGACAGGGAAACATTTGGCTACACCTTC
. TRBD1 TRBJ2-5 TRBV9 CASSAGQGGETQYF TGTGCCAGCAGCGCAGGACAGGGCGGGGAGACCCAGTACTTC
. . TRBJ2-3 TRBV27 CASSAGQLLGDTQYF TGTGCCAGCAGTGCAGGACAGCTCTTAGGGGATACGCAGTATTTT
. . TRBJ1-1 TRBV12-5 CASSGDTEAFF TGTGCTAGTTCCGGAGACACTGAAGCTTTCTTT
. TRBD1 TRBJ1-1 TRBV4-3 CASSQDRGQGGTEAFF TGCGCCAGCAGCCAAGACCGCGGACAGGGAGGCACTGAAGCTTTCTTT
. . TRBJ2-1 TRBV29-1 CSVPPPGVLGNEQFF TGCAGCGTTCCCCCCCCGGGGGTCCTTGGCAATGAGCAGTTCTTC
. TRBD2 TRBJ2-1 TRBV14 CASSLGSGSGGRYNEQFF TGTGCCAGCAGCCTGGGGAGTGGTTCGGGGGGGAGGTACAATGAGCAGTTCTTC
. TRBD1 TRBJ2-7 TRBV6-5 CASNMDRGTYEQYF TGTGCCAGCAACATGGACAGGGGAACCTACGAGCAGTACTTC
few . TRBJ1-6 TRBV30 CAWSVNTSPLHF TGTGCCTGGAGTGTAAATACATCACCCCTCCACTTT
. TRBD2 TRBJ2-7 TRBV7-2 CASSPRGTSGGTSYEQYF TGTGCCAGCAGCCCCCGTGGAACTAGCGGGGGAACCTCTTACGAGCAGTACTTC
once TRBD1 TRBJ1-2 TRBV7-8 CASSTGTGALNYGYTF TGTGCCAGCAGCACCGGGACAGGGGCCCTTAACTATGGCTACACCTTC
. . TRBJ2-1 TRBV14 CASSTGVTSYNEQFF TGTGCCAGCAGCACCGGGGTCACCTCCTACAATGAGCAGTTCTTC
. . TRBJ2-7 TRBV27 CASKGPYEQYF TGTGCCAGCAAGGGGCCCTACGAGCAGTACTTC
. . TRBJ2-7 TRBV25-1 CATSKGQGPYEQYF TGTGCCACCAGTAAGGGGCAGGGTCCCTACGAGCAGTACTTC
. . TRBJ2-3 TRBV5-8 CASSFGARPPDTQYF TGTGCCAGCAGCTTTGGCGCCAGGCCCCCAGATACGCAGTATTTT
. . TRBJ2-1 TRBV27 CASGGPYNEQFF TGTGCCAGCGGCGGGCCCTACAATGAGCAGTTCTTC
. . TRBJ2-7 TRBV4-2 CASSQAGVEQYF TGTGCCAGCAGCCAAGCGGGGGTCGAGCAGTACTTC
. . TRBJ1-5 TRBV28 CASSLGGAKYSSQHF TGTGCCAGCAGTTTGGGGGGGGCAAAGTACAGTAGCCAGCATTTT
once . TRBJ1-2 TRBV7-2 CASSLDQIGYTF TGTGCCAGCAGCTTAGACCAGATCGGCTACACCTTC
. TRBD1 TRBJ1-1 TRBV6-1 CASMGQGKTEAFF TGTGCCAGCATGGGACAGGGAAAAACTGAAGCTTTCTTT
. . TRBJ2-3 TRBV7-9 CASSVYGEDTDTQYF TGTGCCAGCAGCGTCTACGGGGAAGACACAGATACGCAGTATTTT
. . TRBJ1-1 TRBV19 CASSTYSPGHTYTEAFF TGTGCCAGTAGTACATACTCACCGGGACATACGTACACTGAAGCTTTCTTT
. TRBD1 TRBJ1-4 TRBV18 CASSLGQQGEKLFF TGTGCCAGCTCACTGGGACAGCAGGGGGAAAAACTGTTTTTT
. TRBD1 TRBJ1-5 TRBV7-9 CASSLHPPGQESRPQHF TGTGCCAGCAGCTTACATCCGCCGGGACAGGAGTCCCGGCCCCAGCATTTT
. TRBD1 TRBJ1-6 TRBV11-2 CASSLGQGYNSPLHF TGTGCCAGCAGCTTGGGACAGGGATATAATTCACCCCTCCACTTT
. . TRBJ2-1 TRBV9 CASSPRPTSNNEQFF TGTGCCAGCAGCCCCCGCCCCACTAGCAACAATGAGCAGTTCTTC
. TRBD1 TRBJ2-7 TRBV4-2 CASSLPGQPAYEQYF TGTGCCAGCAGCCTCCCGGGACAGCCAGCCTACGAGCAGTACTTC